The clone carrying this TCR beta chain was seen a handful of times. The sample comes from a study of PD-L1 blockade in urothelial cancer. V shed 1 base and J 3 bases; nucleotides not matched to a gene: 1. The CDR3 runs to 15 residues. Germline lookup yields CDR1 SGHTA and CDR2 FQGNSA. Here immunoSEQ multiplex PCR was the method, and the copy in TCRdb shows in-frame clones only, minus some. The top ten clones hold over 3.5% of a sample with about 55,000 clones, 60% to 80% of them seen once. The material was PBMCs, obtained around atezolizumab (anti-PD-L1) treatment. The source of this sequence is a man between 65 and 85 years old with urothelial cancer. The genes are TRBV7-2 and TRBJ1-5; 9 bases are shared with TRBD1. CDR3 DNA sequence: TGTGCCAGCAGCTTAGGGACAGGGGCCAATCAGCCCCAGCATTTT. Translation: CASSLGTGANQPQHF.